The rows below give T cell receptor beta chains drawn from one sample of a study of T cells after posttransplantation cyclophosphamide. Using immunoSEQ multiplex PCR, the repertoire was profiled, and TCRdb retains in-frame clones only, with some absent. The sample has 25,000 to 30,000 clones, 86% seen once. What was sequenced was PBMCs. The receptors shown here come from a man between 50 and 59 years old. CDR3s leave out the opening cysteine and the closing phenylalanine or tryptophan. Expanded clones are given a class, and other clones once, few, many or no size at all.

J gene,V gene,clone size,CDR3 protein
TRBJ2-1,TRBV19,.,ASSYASRGGGSYNEQF
TRBJ2-3,TRBV5-1,.,ASSSQPGLAGGPGVADTQY
TRBJ2-1,TRBV7-6,.,ASSWGTSGSNEQF
TRBJ2-3,TRBV7-6,.,ASTQTDTDTQY
TRBJ1-5,TRBV30,.,AWKTGGHNQPQH
TRBJ2-7,TRBV18,.,ASSPMTSGSEQY
TRBJ2-1,TRBV6-1,.,ASSVTTNPTSNEQF
TRBJ1-3,TRBV5-1,.,ASSGSGSGNTIY
TRBJ1-5,TRBV6-1,once,ASSGMGQGWQPQH
TRBJ2-7,TRBV11-3,.,ASSPDFGSEQY
TRBJ2-1,TRBV29-1,.,SGSTSSYNEQF
TRBJ1-2,TRBV28,.,ASSFSDRTGAHGYT
TRBJ2-7,TRBV18,once,ASSPQSARGYEQY
TRBJ2-3,TRBV7-3,.,ASSLGGSNLGTQY
TRBJ1-1,TRBV2,.,ASRRQGHTEAF
TRBJ2-4,TRBV4-2,.,ASSQDSQQRLAKNIQY
TRBJ2-3,TRBV2,.,ASSELAGGGDTQY
TRBJ1-1,TRBV4-1,once,ASSQDSGSRPEAF
TRBJ2-3,TRBV2,once,ASSGIRDTQY
TRBJ2-7,TRBV2,.,ASSVGGQGYEQY
TRBJ2-1,TRBV9,.,ASSVVGGASGNNEQF
TRBJ2-3,TRBV7-9,.,ASSLGGDPSTDTQY
TRBJ1-1,TRBV2,.,ASSLQWNTEAF
TRBJ2-7,TRBV6-1,.,ASSDGGGSMGKY
TRBJ1-2,TRBV28,.,ASTFRGNYGYT
TRBJ1-2,TRBV19,few,ASATDYGYT
TRBJ1-2,TRBV7-2,.,ASSLGRGLEGYT
TRBJ1-2,TRBV30,.,AWRGRTDSRITMATPSVHT
TRBJ2-3,TRBV6-1,.,AHGQVLLDTQY
TRBJ2-7,TRBV7-2,.,ASSRGQVSEQY
TRBJ1-2,TRBV5-4,.,ASRPQAPGGYT
TRBJ2-2,TRBV7-3,.,ASSHPSGRGTGELF
TRBJ2-2,TRBV7-6,.,ASSLAQGWDTGELF
TRBJ2-5,TRBV30,.,AWSGDFQETQY
TRBJ1-1,TRBV11-3,.,ASSLDGTGGTEAF
TRBJ1-1,TRBV4-1,.,ASSHGQGRDTEAF
TRBJ2-1,TRBV5-1,.,ASRRLAAKINEQF
TRBJ2-1,TRBV7-2,.,ASRQPGRGASEQF
TRBJ1-1,TRBV19,.,ASSPRQGAAEAF
TRBJ2-1,TRBV18,.,ASSHSGGDYNEQF
TRBJ2-3,TRBV6-1,.,ASSEARGPDTQY